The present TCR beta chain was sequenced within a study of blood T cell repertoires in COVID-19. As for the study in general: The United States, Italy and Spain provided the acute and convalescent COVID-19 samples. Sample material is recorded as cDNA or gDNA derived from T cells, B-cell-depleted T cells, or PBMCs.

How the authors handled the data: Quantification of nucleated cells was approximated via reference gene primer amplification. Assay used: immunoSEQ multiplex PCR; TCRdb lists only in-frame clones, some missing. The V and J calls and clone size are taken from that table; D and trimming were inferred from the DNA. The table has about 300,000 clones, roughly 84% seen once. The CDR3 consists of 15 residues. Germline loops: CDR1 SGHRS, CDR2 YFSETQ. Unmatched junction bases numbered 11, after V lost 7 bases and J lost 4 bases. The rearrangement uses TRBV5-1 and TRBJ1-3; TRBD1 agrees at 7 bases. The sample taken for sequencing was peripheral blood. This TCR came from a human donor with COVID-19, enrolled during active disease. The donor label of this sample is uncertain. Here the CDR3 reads CASSNLQGGGNTIYF. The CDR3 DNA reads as TGCGCCAGCTCAAACCTCCAGGGGGGCGGAAACACCATATATTTT.